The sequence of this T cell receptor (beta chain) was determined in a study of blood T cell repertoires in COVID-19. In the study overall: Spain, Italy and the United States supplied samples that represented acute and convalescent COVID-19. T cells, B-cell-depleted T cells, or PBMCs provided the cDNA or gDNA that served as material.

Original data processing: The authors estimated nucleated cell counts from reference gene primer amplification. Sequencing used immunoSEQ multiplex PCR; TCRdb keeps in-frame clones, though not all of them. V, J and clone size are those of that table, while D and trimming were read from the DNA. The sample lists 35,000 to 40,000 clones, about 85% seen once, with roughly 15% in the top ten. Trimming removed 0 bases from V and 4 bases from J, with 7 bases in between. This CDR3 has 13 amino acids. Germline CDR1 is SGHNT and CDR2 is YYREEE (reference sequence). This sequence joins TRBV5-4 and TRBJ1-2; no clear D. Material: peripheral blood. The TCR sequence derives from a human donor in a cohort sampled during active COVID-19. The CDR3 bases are TGTGCCAGCAGCTTGGGATCCGGCTATGGCTACACCTTC. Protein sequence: CASSLGSGYGYTF.